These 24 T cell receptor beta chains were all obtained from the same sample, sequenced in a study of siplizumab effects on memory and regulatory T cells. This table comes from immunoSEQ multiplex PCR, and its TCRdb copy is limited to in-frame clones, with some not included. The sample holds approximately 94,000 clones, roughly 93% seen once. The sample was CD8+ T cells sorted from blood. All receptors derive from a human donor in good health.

The CDR3, as DNA: TGTGCCAGCAGCCCGCCGGGACTAGCGATCACCGGGGAGCTGTTTTTT. It specifies CASSPPGLAITGELFF. The rearrangement links TRBV5-6 to TRBJ2-2; TRBD2 agrees at 10 bases. The CDR3 runs 16 residues. V shed 4 bases and J 4 bases; nucleotides not matched to a gene: 7. Germline lookup yields CDR1 SGHDT and CDR2 YYEEEE.

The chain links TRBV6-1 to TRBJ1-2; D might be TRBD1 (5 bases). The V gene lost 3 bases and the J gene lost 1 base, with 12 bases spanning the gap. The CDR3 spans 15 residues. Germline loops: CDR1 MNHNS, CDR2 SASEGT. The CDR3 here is CASSDPGLNNYGYTF. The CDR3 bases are TGTGCCAGCAGTGACCCGGGACTCAATAACTATGGCTACACCTTC.

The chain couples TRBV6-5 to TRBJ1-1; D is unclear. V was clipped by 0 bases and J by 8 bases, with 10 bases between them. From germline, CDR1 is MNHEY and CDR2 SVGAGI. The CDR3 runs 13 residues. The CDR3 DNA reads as TGTGCCAGCAGTTACTCGTCTAGGAGCGAAGCTTTCTTT. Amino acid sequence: CASSYSSRSEAFF.

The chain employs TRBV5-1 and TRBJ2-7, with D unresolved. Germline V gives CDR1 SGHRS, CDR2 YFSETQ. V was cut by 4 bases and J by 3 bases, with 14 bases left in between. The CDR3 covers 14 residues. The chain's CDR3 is CASSPPEPYYEQYF. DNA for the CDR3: TGCGCCAGCAGCCCGCCGGAGCCGTACTACGAGCAGTACTTC.

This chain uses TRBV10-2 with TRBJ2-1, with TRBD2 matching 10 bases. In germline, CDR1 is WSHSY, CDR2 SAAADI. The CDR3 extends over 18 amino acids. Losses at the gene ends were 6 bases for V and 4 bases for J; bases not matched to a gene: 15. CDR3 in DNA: TGCGCCAGCAGGGCCCTGAGGCTAGCGGGGGAGGATTACAATGAGCAGTTCTTC. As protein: CASRALRLAGEDYNEQFF.

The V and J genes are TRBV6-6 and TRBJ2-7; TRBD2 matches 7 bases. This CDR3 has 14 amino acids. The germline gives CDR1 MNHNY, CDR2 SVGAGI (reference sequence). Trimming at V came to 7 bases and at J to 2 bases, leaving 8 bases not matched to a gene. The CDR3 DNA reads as TGTGCCAGCATCTTGGGGGGGTTGGCCTACGAGCAGTACTTC. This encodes CASILGGLAYEQYF.

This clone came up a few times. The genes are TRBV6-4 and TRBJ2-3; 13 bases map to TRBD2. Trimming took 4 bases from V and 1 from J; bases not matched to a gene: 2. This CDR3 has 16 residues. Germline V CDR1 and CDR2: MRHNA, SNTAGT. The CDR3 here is CASSGTSGSGTDTQYF. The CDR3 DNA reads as TGTGCCAGCAGTGGGACTAGCGGGAGCGGCACAGATACGCAGTATTTT.

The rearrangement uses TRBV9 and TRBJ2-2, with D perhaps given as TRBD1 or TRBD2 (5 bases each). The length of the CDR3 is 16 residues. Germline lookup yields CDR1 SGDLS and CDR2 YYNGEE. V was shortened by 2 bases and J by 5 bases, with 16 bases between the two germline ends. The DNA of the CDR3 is TGTGCCAGCAGCGTTCAGTCCGGGGACCATACCGGGGAGCTGTTTTTT. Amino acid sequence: CASSVQSGDHTGELFF.

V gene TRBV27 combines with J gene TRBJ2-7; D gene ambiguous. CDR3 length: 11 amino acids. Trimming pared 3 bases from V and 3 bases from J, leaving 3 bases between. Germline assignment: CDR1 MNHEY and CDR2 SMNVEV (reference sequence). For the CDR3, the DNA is TGTGCCAGCAGTTTTGGCTACGAGCAGTACTTC. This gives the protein CASSFGYEQYF.

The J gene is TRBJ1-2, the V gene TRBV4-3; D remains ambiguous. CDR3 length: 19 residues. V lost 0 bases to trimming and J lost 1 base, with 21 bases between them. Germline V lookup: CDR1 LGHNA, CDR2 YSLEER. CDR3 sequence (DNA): TGCGCCAGCAGCCAAGACGCCATCGTCGATAGCTACATTAACTATGGCTACACCTTC. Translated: CASSQDAIVDSYINYGYTF.

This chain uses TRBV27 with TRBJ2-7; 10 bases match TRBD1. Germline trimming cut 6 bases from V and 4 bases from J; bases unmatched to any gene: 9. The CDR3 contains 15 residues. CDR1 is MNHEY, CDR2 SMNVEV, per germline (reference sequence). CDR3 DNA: TGTGCCAGCAGACTAGGACAGGGGGAAAGGTACGAGCAGTACTTC. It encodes CASRLGQGERYEQYF.

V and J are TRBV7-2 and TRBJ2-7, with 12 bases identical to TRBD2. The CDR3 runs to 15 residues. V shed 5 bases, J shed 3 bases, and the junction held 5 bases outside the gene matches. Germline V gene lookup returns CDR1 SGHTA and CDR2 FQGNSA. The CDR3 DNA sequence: TGTGCCAGCAGCCAGGGGACTAGCGGGTACTACGAGCAGTACTTC. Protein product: CASSQGTSGYYEQYF.

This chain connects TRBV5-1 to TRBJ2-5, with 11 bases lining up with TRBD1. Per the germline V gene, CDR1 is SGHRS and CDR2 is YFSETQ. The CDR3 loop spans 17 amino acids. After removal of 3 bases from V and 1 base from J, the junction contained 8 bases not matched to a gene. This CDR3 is CASSSDGTGGGQETQYF. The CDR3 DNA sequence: TGCGCCAGCAGCTCGGATGGGACAGGGGGAGGCCAAGAGACCCAGTACTTC.

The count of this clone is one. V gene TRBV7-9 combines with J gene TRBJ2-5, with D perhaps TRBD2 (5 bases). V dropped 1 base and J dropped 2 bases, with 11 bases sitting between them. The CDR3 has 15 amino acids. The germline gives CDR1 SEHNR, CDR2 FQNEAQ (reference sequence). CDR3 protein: CASSLVIGGQETQYF. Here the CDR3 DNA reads TGTGCCAGCAGCTTAGTGATAGGCGGGCAAGAGACCCAGTACTTC.

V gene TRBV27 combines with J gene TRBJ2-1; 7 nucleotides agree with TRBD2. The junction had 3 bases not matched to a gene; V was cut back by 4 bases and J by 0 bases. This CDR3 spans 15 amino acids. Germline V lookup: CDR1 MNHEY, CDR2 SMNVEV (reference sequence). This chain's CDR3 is CASSYSGYSYNEQFF. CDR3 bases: TGTGCCAGCAGTTATAGCGGGTACTCCTACAATGAGCAGTTCTTC.

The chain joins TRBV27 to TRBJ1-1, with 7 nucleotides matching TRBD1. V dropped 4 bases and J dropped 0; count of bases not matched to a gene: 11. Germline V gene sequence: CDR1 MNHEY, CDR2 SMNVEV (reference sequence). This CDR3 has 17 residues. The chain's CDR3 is CASSYRGIGLMNTEAFF. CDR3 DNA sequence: TGTGCCAGCAGTTACAGGGGTATCGGATTAATGAACACTGAAGCTTTCTTT.

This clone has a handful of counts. The CDR3 is CASSHPGTGAYEQYF. As DNA, the CDR3 is TGTGCCAGCAGCCATCCCGGGACAGGAGCCTACGAGCAGTACTTC. The chain is built from TRBV7-9 and TRBJ2-7; 8 bases fit TRBD1. Germline CDR1 is SEHNR and CDR2 is FQNEAQ (reference sequence). The CDR3 spans 15 residues. V shed 5 bases and J 2 bases; nucleotides not matched to a gene: 8.

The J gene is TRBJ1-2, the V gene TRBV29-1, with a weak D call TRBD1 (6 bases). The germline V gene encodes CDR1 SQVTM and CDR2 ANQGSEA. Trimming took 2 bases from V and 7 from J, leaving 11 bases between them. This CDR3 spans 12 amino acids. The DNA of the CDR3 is TGCAGCGTTGAAAAGGGACACCCTGGCTACACCTTC. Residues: CSVEKGHPGYTF.

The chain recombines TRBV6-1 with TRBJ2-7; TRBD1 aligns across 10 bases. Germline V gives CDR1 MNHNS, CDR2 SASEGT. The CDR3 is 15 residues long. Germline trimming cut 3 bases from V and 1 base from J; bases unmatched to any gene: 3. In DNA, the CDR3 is TGTGCCAGCAGTGAGCGGGACAGGGGATCCTACGAGCAGTACTTC. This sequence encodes CASSERDRGSYEQYF.

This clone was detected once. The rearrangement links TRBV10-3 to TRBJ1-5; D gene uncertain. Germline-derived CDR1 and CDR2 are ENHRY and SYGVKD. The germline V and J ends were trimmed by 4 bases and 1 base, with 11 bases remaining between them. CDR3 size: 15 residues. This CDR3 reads CAISVDLGSNQPQHF. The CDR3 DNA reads TGTGCCATCAGTGTGGATTTAGGGAGCAATCAGCCCCAGCATTTT.

CDR3 amino acids: CASSPGYPRWTDTQYF. The CDR3 bases are TGTGCCAGCAGCCCTGGGTACCCGAGATGGACAGATACGCAGTATTTT. V is TRBV7-8 and J is TRBJ2-3; unclear D gene. The CDR3 covers 16 residues. Trimming took off 5 bases at V and 3 bases at J, with 18 bases between the two ends. Germline V lookup: CDR1 SGHVS, CDR2 FQNEAQ. Using reference TRBV7-8 and TRBJ2-3 for the parts outside the CDR3, the full variable domain is GAGVSQSPRYKVAKRGQDVALRCDPISGHVSLFWYQQALGQGPEFLTYFQNEAQLDKSGLPSDRFFAERPEGSVSTLKIQRTQQEDSAVYLCASSPGYPRWTDTQYFGPGTRLTVL.

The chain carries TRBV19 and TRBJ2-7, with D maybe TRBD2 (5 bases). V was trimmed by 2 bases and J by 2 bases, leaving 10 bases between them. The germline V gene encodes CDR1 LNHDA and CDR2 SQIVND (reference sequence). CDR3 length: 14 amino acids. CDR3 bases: TGTGCCAGTAGTATATTTGGAGGCACCTACGAGCAGTACTTC. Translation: CASSIFGGTYEQYF.

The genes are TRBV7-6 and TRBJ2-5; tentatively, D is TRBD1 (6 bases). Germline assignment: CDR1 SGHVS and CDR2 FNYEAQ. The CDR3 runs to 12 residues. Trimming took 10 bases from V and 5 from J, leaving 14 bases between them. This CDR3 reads CATGTGSETQYF. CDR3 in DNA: TGTGCCACCGGTACAGGGTCGGAGACCCAGTACTTC.

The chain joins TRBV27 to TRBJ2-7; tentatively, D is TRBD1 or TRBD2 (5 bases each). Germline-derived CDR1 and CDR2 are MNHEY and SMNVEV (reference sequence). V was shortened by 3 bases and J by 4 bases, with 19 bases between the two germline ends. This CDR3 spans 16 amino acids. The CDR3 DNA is TGTGCCAGCAGTTTGAGGGGCGTCCTCGGACTTTACGAGCAGTACTTC. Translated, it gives CASSLRGVLGLYEQYF.